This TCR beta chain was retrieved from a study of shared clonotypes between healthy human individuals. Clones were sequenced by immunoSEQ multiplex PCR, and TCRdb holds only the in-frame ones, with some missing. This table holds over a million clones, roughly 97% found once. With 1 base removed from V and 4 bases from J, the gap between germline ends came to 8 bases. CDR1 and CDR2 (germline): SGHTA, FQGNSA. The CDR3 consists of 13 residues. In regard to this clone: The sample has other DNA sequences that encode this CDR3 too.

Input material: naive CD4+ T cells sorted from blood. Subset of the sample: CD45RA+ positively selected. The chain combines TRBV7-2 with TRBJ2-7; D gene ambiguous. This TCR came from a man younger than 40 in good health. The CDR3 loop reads CASSLDPRYEQYF. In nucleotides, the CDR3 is TGTGCCAGCAGCTTAGATCCCAGGTACGAGCAGTACTTC.